The entry below gives a single T cell receptor beta chain sequence along with its context. Its cognate antigen is unknown. Germline-derived CDR1 and CDR2 are SQVTM and ANQGSEA. The ends were cut back, 7 bases at V and 5 bases at J, with 15 bases in the middle. The CDR3 covers 13 residues. TCRdb re-analysed the 5' RACE reads in MiXCR, keeping a single row per CDR3 protein. Of 600,000 to 750,000 distinct CDR3 sequences detected, 9% to 15% appear once; the ten largest clones hold more than 13%. The data were obtained in a study of T cells after yellow fever vaccination. Study-wide points: Reappearance after the booster was observed for most primary-vaccination clones (roughly 97% CD4, about 86% CD8). FACS-sorted repertoires might harbor abundant contaminating clonotypes from the bulk population. Weaker overall, the secondary response nonetheless peaked faster (day 5 versus 15).

The sequence was collected from a man aged 25-45 years who received the YFV17D yellow fever vaccine. Sequencing was performed on PBMCs, taken on the day of the yellow fever booster vaccination. This chain uses TRBV29-1 with TRBJ1-5; tentative D call: TRBD1 (6 bases). CDR3 DNA sequence: TGCAGCGCTACGGCAGGGGCGGATCAGCCCCAGCATTTT. Residues: CSATAGADQPQHF.